This TCR beta chain was observed in a study of blood T cell repertoires in COVID-19. Study at large: Sample material is recorded as cDNA or gDNA derived from T cells, B-cell-depleted T cells, or PBMCs.

Authors' processing steps: Estimated nucleated cell counts came from reference gene primer amplification. Generated by immunoSEQ multiplex PCR, the TCRdb table keeps only in-frame clones and is missing some. V, J and clone size reflect that table, while D and trimming were determined from the DNA. The sample has about 180,000 clones, 82% seen once. From germline, CDR1 is MDHEN and CDR2 SYDVKM. The CDR3 length is 13 residues. V gave up 1 base and J gave up 0 bases, with 3 bases separating them. This clonotype was obtained from an older woman with acute or convalescent COVID-19. The chain couples TRBV28 to TRBJ1-1; D uncertain. The sample consisted of peripheral blood. The CDR3 sequence: CASSLFLNTEAFF. The CDR3 DNA is TGTGCCAGCAGTTTATTCTTGAACACTGAAGCTTTCTTT.